The rows below give T cell receptor beta chains drawn from one sample of a study of control samples from healthy donors and cancer patients. Here immunoSEQ multiplex PCR was the method, and the copy in TCRdb shows in-frame clones only, minus some. The sample lists tens of thousands of clones; approximately 90% were seen once. Sequenced input: blood. The receptors stem from a woman in her sixties or seventies in good health. Both conserved end residues are part of each CDR3. Fields, in order: D gene, clone size, V gene, J gene, CDR3 DNA, CDR3 protein. The D gene is left open where the match is weak. Clone sizes are given selectively: once, few, many, or a class where the clone is expanded.

>-|-|TRBV27|TRBJ2-2
TGTGCCAGCAGTTTATTTACTGGGACTTCTCCTTCCTTTAACACCGGGGAGCTGTTTTTT
CASSLFTGTSPSFNTGELFF
>TRBD2|many|TRBV5-6|TRBJ2-3
TGTGCCAGCAGCTCGACGGGACTAGCGGGAGGGTATACGCAGTATTTT
CASSSTGLAGGYTQYF
>-|-|TRBV19|TRBJ2-3
TGTGCCAGTAGTATTTTGGGGGCTAGCACAGATACGCAGTATTTT
CASSILGASTDTQYF
>-|-|TRBV6-5|TRBJ1-2
TGTGCCAGCCGACTGTCTGGGTACAGGGCTGGCTACACCTTC
CASRLSGYRAGYTF
>TRBD2|-|TRBV7-9|TRBJ2-1
TGTGCCAGCAGCTTAGGGGGGGGACTAGCGGGAGCGCATGAGCAGTTCTTC
CASSLGGGLAGAHEQFF
>TRBD2|-|TRBV11-2|TRBJ2-3
TGTGCCAGCAGCTTGGGGTCCGCGGGAGGAAGAGATACGCAGTATTTT
CASSLGSAGGRDTQYF
>-|-|TRBV19|TRBJ2-2
TGTGCCAGTAGTAATGGGGCCAGGGTGGGAACCGGGGAGCTGTTTTTT
CASSNGARVGTGELFF
>-|-|TRBV15|TRBJ2-7
TGTGCCACCAGCGCGGGACCCGTCGAGGAGCAGCACTTC
CATSAGPVEEQHF
>-|-|TRBV3-1/TRBV3-2|TRBJ2-6
TGTGCCAGCAGCCAAGCGGGTGCCCTACTCTCTGGGGCCAACGTCCTGACTTTC
CASSQAGALLSGANVLTF
>-|-|TRBV18|TRBJ1-3
TGTGCCAGCTCACCCCAAGCCTCTGGAAACACCATATATTTT
CASSPQASGNTIYF
>TRBD1|-|TRBV9|TRBJ1-1
TGTGCCAGCAGCGAAGGACCCCCAGGGGGAAACACTGAAGCTTTCTTT
CASSEGPPGGNTEAFF
>-|-|TRBV6-5|TRBJ2-7
TGTGCCACCGGACCGGGCAACCCCCACGAGCAGTACTTC
CATGPGNPHEQYF
>TRBD2|-|TRBV5-1|TRBJ2-3
TGCGCCAGCAGACCATACCTCCAGCGGGGGGTTACAGATACGCAGTATTTT
CASRPYLQRGVTDTQYF
>TRBD2|-|TRBV5-1|TRBJ2-5
TGCGCCAGCAGCTTCGAACTAGCGGGAGGTGACAAGACCCAGTACTTC
CASSFELAGGDKTQYF
>-|-|TRBV7-8|TRBJ1-2
TGTGCCAGCAGCTTAGCAGGGGGTAATGGCTACACCTTC
CASSLAGGNGYTF
>-|-|TRBV12-3/TRBV12-4|TRBJ1-2
TGTGCCAGCAGTTTGAGGCCAGGCTATGGCTACACCTTC
CASSLRPGYGYTF
>TRBD1|-|TRBV5-4|TRBJ1-2
TGTGCCAGCAGCTTTAGGACAGGGAACGAAGGCTACACCTTC
CASSFRTGNEGYTF
>TRBD1|-|TRBV10-1|TRBJ2-7
TGCGCCAGCAGTGACGGGGACAGCTACGAGCAGTACTTC
CASSDGDSYEQYF
>TRBD1|few|TRBV5-5|TRBJ1-3
TGTGCCAGCAGCTCTAAAGGGGGCTTGACTGGAAACACCATATATTTT
CASSSKGGLTGNTIYF
>-|-|TRBV5-1|TRBJ1-4
TGCGCCAGCAGCTTGGGCACTAATGAAAAACTGTTTTTT
CASSLGTNEKLFF
>-|-|TRBV11-2|TRBJ1-6
TGTGCCAGCAGCACTCCGCGTACCCTTAATTCACCCCTCCACTTT
CASSTPRTLNSPLHF
>TRBD1|-|TRBV7-8|TRBJ1-5
TGTGCCAGCAGCCTTGGACAGGGCTTCAATCAGCCCCAGCATTTT
CASSLGQGFNQPQHF